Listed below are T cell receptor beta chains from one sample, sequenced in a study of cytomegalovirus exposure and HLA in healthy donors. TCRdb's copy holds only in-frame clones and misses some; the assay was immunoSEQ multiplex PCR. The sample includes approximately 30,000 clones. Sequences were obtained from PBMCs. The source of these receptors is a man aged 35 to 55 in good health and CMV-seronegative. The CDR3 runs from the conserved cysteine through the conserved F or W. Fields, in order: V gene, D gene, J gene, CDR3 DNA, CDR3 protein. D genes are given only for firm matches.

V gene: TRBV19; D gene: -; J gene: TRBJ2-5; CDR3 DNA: TGTGCCAGTAGTCTGAACGGACTAACCCCCCAAGAGACCCAGTACTTC; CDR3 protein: CASSLNGLTPQETQYF
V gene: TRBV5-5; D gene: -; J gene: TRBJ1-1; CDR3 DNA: TGTGCCAGCAGCTTGGAACATCTGAACACTGAAGCTTTCTTT; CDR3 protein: CASSLEHLNTEAFF
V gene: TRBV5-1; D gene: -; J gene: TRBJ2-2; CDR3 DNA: TGCGCCAGCCACTACCGGGTAAACACCGGGGAGCTGTTTTTT; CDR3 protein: CASHYRVNTGELFF
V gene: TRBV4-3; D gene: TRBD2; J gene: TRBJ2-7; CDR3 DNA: TGCGCCAGCAGCCAAGATCTACTAGCGGGAGCCTACGAGCAGTACTTC; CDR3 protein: CASSQDLLAGAYEQYF
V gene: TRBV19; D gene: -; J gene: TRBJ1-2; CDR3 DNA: TGTGCCAGTATACCGCCAAACGGAGGGAACTATGGCTACACCTTC; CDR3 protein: CASIPPNGGNYGYTF
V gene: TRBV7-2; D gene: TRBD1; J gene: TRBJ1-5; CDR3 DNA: TGTGCCAGCAGCTTACAGGGGGCAGGGGGCAATCAGCCCCAGCATTTT; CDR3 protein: CASSLQGAGGNQPQHF
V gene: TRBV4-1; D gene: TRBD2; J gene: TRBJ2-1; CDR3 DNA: TGCGCCAGCTCTCCAAGTGGGGGGAAAGCTAGCGGTTTACAAAATGAGCAGTTCTTC; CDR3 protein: CASSPSGGKASGLQNEQFF
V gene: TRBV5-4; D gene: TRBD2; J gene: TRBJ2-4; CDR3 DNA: TGTGCCAGCAGCTTCGAGGGAGGGCGCGGCATTCAGTACTTC; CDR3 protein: CASSFEGGRGIQYF
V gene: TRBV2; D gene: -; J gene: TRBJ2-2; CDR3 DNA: TGTGCCAGCAGTGAAGAAGACTGGACGAACACCGGGGAGCTGTTTTTT; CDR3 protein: CASSEEDWTNTGELFF
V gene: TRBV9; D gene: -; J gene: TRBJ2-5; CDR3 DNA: TGTGCCAGCAGCGTAGAGCCCCGGGAGACCCAGTACTTC; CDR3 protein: CASSVEPRETQYF